The 18 T cell receptor beta chains below were found in one sample sequenced in a study of spatial heterogeneity in lung cancer. From the 5' RACE reads, TCRdb called clonotypes with MiXCR, one entry per CDR3 protein. Here the sample spans about 95,000 distinct CDR3 sequences, roughly 10% being singletons. Sample time point: sample taken at primary tumor resection. The input material, whole RNA from tumor, nontumor lung or frozen PBMC, was sequenced unsorted. This sample comprised PBMCs, obtained at surgery. The receptor set was obtained from a male donor with early-stage non-small cell lung cancer.

This clonotype was counted ten times or more. The chain couples TRBV6-2 or TRBV6-3 to TRBJ1-5; 9 nucleotides agree with TRBD1. The germline V gene has CDR1 MNHEY and CDR2 SVGEGT. The CDR3 is 15 residues long. V lost 4 bases to trimming and J lost 6 bases; unmatched junction nucleotides: 7. The CDR3 DNA reads as TGTGCCAGCAGTTTAACCGGGACAGGGTCTCAGCCCCAGCATTTT. It encodes CASSLTGTGSQPQHF.

This clonotype was counted many times. The rearrangement links TRBV7-3 to TRBJ2-2; the D call may be TRBD1 or TRBD2 (5 bases each). The germline gives CDR1 SGHTA, CDR2 FQGTGA. The CDR3 has 15 residues. Trimming took 2 bases from V and 2 from J, leaving 9 bases between them. In DNA, the CDR3 is TGTGCCAGCAGCTTAGGGGGAGCTAACACCGGGGAGCTGTTTTTT. This codes for CASSLGGANTGELFF.

This clonotype was observed at least ten times. This chain uses TRBV10-3 with TRBJ2-5; no reliable D call. Trimming stripped 10 bases from V and 1 base from J, with 13 bases between. This CDR3 is built from 13 residues. Germline V gene sequence: CDR1 ENHRY, CDR2 SYGVKD. The DNA for the CDR3 is TGTGCCACCCATAGGGATATCCAAGAGACCCAGTACTTC. This gives the protein CATHRDIQETQYF.

This clonotype was detected only a few times. The V and J genes are TRBV10-3 and TRBJ2-5, with 11 bases fitting TRBD1. J lost 5 bases, V lost 5 bases, and 7 bases had no gene match. Germline V CDR1 and CDR2: ENHRY, SYGVKD. The CDR3 sequence is 15 residues long. CDR3 sequence (DNA): TGTGCCATCAGTTTTCGGGGACAGGGGGATGAGACCCAGTACTTC. Translation: CAISFRGQGDETQYF.

V and J are TRBV10-3 and TRBJ2-2; 9 nucleotides match TRBD2. The CDR3 has 16 residues. The germline gives CDR1 ENHRY, CDR2 SYGVKD. Trimming at V came to 3 bases and at J to 4 bases, leaving 6 bases not matched to a gene. The CDR3 protein is CAISESAGGITGELFF. CDR3 in DNA: TGTGCCATCAGTGAATCCGCGGGGGGGATCACCGGGGAGCTGTTTTTT.

Many counts were recorded for this clonotype. This rearrangement joins TRBV5-6 to TRBJ2-7; D may be TRBD1 (6 bases). CDR1 is SGHDT and CDR2 is YYEEEE in the germline V gene. The CDR3 extends over 15 amino acids. Trimming took 4 bases from V and 1 from J, leaving 15 bases between them. The CDR3 is CASSGLQGLSYEQYF. The CDR3 DNA reads TGTGCCAGCAGCGGGTTGCAGGGGTTGTCCTACGAGCAGTACTTC. Combining the CDR3 with reference TRBV5-6 and TRBJ2-7 gives the whole variable domain DAGVTQSPTHLIKTRGQQVTLRCSPKSGHDTVSWYQQALGQGPQFIFQYYEEEERQRGNFPDRFSGHQFPNYSSELNVNALLLGDSALYLCASSGLQGLSYEQYFGPGTRLTVT.

This clonotype has more than one count but fewer than ten. The J gene is TRBJ2-7, the V gene TRBV28; maybe TRBD2 (6 bases). With 3 bases removed from V and 0 bases from J, the gap between germline ends came to 12 bases. This CDR3 region has 15 residues. Germline V lookup: CDR1 MDHEN, CDR2 SYDVKM. The CDR3: CASSLPIGSSYEQYF. CDR3 coding DNA: TGTGCCAGCAGTTTGCCCATCGGGAGCTCCTACGAGCAGTACTTC. Variable domain in full (rest from reference TRBV28 and TRBJ2-7): DVKVTQSSRYLVKRTGEKVFLECVQDMDHENMFWYRQDPGLGLRLIYFSYDVKMKEKGDIPEGYSVSREKKERFSLILESASTNQTSMYLCASSLPIGSSYEQYFGPGTRLTVT.

The rearrangement links TRBV5-1 to TRBJ1-5, with no clear D. Trimming pared 3 bases from V and 4 bases from J, leaving 8 bases between. This CDR3 is built from 13 residues. The germline gives CDR1 SGHRS, CDR2 YFSETQ. DNA of the CDR3: TGCGCCAGCAGCTCAGACGGGAATCAGCCCCAGCATTTT. Translation: CASSSDGNQPQHF.

This clonotype was recorded a few times. V is TRBV12-3 or TRBV12-4 and J is TRBJ2-3; D unresolved. V gave up 2 bases and J gave up 5 bases, with 5 bases separating them. CDR3 length: 12 residues. The CDR3 is CASSLIGDTQYF. The CDR3 nucleotides read TGTGCCAGCAGTTTAATAGGAGATACGCAGTATTTT.

The chain joins TRBV5-6 to TRBJ1-2, with 11 bases fitting TRBD1. V shed 4 bases, J shed 2 bases, and the junction held 13 bases outside the gene matches. The CDR3 is made up of 18 amino acids. Germline V gene lookup returns CDR1 SGHDT and CDR2 YYEEEE. As DNA, the CDR3 is TGTGCCAGCAGCCCCTTCCGGGACAGGGGGACGGAAAACTATGGCTACACCTTC. It translates to CASSPFRDRGTENYGYTF.

This clonotype was seen only a few times. This sequence joins TRBV7-3 and TRBJ2-7; no reliable D call. The CDR3 is made up of 14 amino acids. Germline values: CDR1 SGHTA, CDR2 FQGTGA. The V end was cut by 2 bases, the J end by 0 bases, with 8 bases between. The CDR3 region is CASSLVPASYEQYF. The CDR3 DNA reads as TGTGCCAGCAGCTTAGTTCCAGCCTCCTACGAGCAGTACTTC.

This clonotype has more than one count but fewer than ten. The chain links TRBV29-1 to TRBJ2-1; D is undetermined. The V and J ends lost 4 bases and 4 bases respectively, with 8 bases between them. The length of the CDR3 is 12 residues. The germline CDR1 and CDR2 sequences are SQVTM and ANQGSEA. The CDR3 spells CSVVQVYNEQFF. CDR3 sequence (DNA): TGCAGCGTTGTTCAAGTTTACAATGAGCAGTTCTTC.

This clonotype was seen at least ten times. The genes are TRBV10-3 and TRBJ2-1; 14 bases align to TRBD2. This CDR3 contains 15 residues. Germline V CDR1 and CDR2: ENHRY, SYGVKD. The trim removed 10 bases at V and 9 bases at J, leaving 11 bases unmatched. The chain's CDR3 is CATLPTSGGAGEQFF. The CDR3, as DNA: TGTGCCACCCTCCCGACTAGCGGGGGGGCAGGTGAGCAGTTCTTC.

This rearrangement joins TRBV5-6 to TRBJ2-3; D is unresolved. The CDR3 totals 14 residues. Looked up from germline, CDR1 is SGHDT and CDR2 is YYEEEE. The V end lost 0 bases, the J end lost 1 base, and 6 bases lay between the germline ends. The CDR3 nucleotides are TGTGCCAGCAGCTTGGATTCTGGCACAGATACGCAGTATTTT. Protein: CASSLDSGTDTQYF.

This clonotype was counted at least ten times. The V gene is TRBV29-1, the J gene TRBJ1-1, with a tentative D call TRBD1 (6 bases). Trimming removed 5 bases from V and 4 bases from J, with 11 bases in between. Looked up from germline, CDR1 is SQVTM and CDR2 is ANQGSEA. The CDR3 runs 12 residues. This CDR3 reads CSVSRGRTEAFF. For the CDR3, the DNA is TGCAGCGTTTCCAGGGGACGCACTGAAGCTTTCTTT.

This clonotype occurred many times. J is TRBJ1-6 and V is TRBV6-2 or TRBV6-3; 9 bases map to TRBD1. The germline V gene has CDR1 MNHEY and CDR2 SVGEGT. V lost 6 bases, J lost 6 bases, and 0 bases stayed unmatched. CDR3 length equals 13 residues. CDR3 bases: TGTGCCAGCAGGGACAGGGGTAATTCACCCCTCCACTTT. Residues: CASRDRGNSPLHF.

The table lists this clonotype with a few counts. V usage is TRBV20-1 and J usage is TRBJ1-5, with D uncertain. Germline V gene sequence: CDR1 DFQATT, CDR2 SNEGSKA (reference sequence). This CDR3 spans 13 amino acids. Trimming took off 3 bases at V and 0 bases at J, with 6 bases between the two ends. The CDR3 DNA reads TGCAGTGCTAGGGCGGGTAGCAATCAGCCCCAGCATTTT. This codes for CSARAGSNQPQHF.

This clonotype was counted at least ten times. The chain recombines TRBV25-1 with TRBJ1-3; D remains ambiguous. The CDR3 contains 15 residues. The germline V gene has CDR1 MGHDK and CDR2 SYGVNS. The V end lost 1 base, the J end lost 5 bases, and 12 bases lay between the germline ends. As DNA, the CDR3 is TGTGCCAGCAGTGAATCGTCCGGGATACGAAACACCATATATTTT. Translated, it gives CASSESSGIRNTIYF.